The rows below give T cell receptor beta chains drawn from one sample of a study of blood T cell repertoires in COVID-19. TCRdb keeps only in-frame clones here, not all; method: immunoSEQ multiplex PCR. The data hold about 250,000 clones, with about 87% observed a single time. Sequencing was carried out using peripheral blood. The receptors here all came from a woman younger than 45 with COVID-19, enrolled during active disease. CDR3s include the opening cysteine and the closing phenylalanine or tryptophan. D genes are given only for firm matches. Size values are once, few and many counts, or a class for expanded clones, and some rows have none.

CDR3 length | J gene | D gene | V gene | clone size | CDR3 protein | CDR3 DNA
16 | TRBJ1-1 | TRBD1 | TRBV7-8 | . | CASSGKPGQGDTEAFF | TGTGCCAGCAGCGGAAAGCCGGGACAGGGGGACACTGAAGCTTTCTTT
17 | TRBJ1-3 | . | TRBV30 | . | CAWRPPGGWLAAYTIYF | TGTGCCTGGAGACCCCCTGGAGGATGGCTGGCGGCCTACACCATATATTTT
13 | TRBJ2-7 | . | TRBV10-1 | once | CASSESARKVQYF | TGCGCCAGCAGTGAGTCGGCTAGAAAGGTGCAGTACTTC
15 | TRBJ2-7 | TRBD2 | TRBV18 | few | CASSPRTSGSYEQYF | TGTGCCAGCTCACCTCGGACTAGCGGGAGCTACGAGCAGTACTTC
15 | TRBJ2-3 | . | TRBV5-6 | . | CASSPLRGLTDTQYF | TGTGCCAGCAGCCCCCTTCGGGGTTTGACAGATACGCAGTATTTT
13 | TRBJ1-5 | . | TRBV27 | . | CASSYSPRQPQHF | TGTGCCAGCAGTTACTCCCCAAGACAGCCCCAGCATTTT
15 | TRBJ2-5 | TRBD2 | TRBV5-4 | few | CASSFSGGDRETQYF | TGTGCCAGCAGCTTCTCGGGAGGAGACCGAGAGACCCAGTACTTC
16 | TRBJ1-6 | . | TRBV28 | once | CASSGGGISYNSPLHF | TGTGCCAGCTCCGGGGGTGGGATATCCTATAATTCACCCCTCCACTTT
15 | TRBJ2-7 | TRBD2 | TRBV6-1 | . | CASSEQGPGGYEQYF | TGTGCCAGCAGTGAACAAGGACCCGGGGGGTACGAGCAGTACTTC
19 | TRBJ2-4 | TRBD2 | TRBV2 | . | CASSEGSGQTTSGGAFQYF | TGTGCCAGCAGTGAAGGGAGCGGACAGACTACTAGCGGGGGGGCGTTTCAGTACTTC
16 | TRBJ1-1 | . | TRBV29-1 | . | CSVEPTREGTNTEAFF | TGCAGCGTCGAACCAACCAGGGAGGGAACGAACACTGAAGCTTTCTTT
19 | TRBJ2-4 | TRBD2 | TRBV4-2 | . | CASSQVLSGGAWSKNIQYF | TGTGCCAGCAGCCAAGTCCTAAGCGGGGGGGCCTGGTCCAAAAACATTCAGTACTTC
14 | TRBJ1-1 | TRBD1 | TRBV2 | . | CASSEMGQGTEAFF | TGTGCCAGCAGTGAAATGGGACAGGGCACTGAAGCTTTCTTT
12 | TRBJ1-1 | TRBD1 | TRBV10-3 | few | CAIRTGGTEAFF | TGTGCCATCAGGACAGGGGGCACTGAAGCTTTCTTT
17 | TRBJ1-1 | . | TRBV21-1 | . | CASSKEHRINMNTEAFF | TGTGCCAGCAGCAAAGAGCACAGGATCAACATGAACACTGAAGCTTTCTTT
16 | TRBJ1-2 | . | TRBV18 | . | CASSSQTGRTFYGYTF | TGTGCCAGCTCATCCCAGACAGGCCGCACGTTCTATGGCTACACCTTC
12 | TRBJ1-4 | . | TRBV9 | . | CASSPLGGKLFF | TGTGCCAGCAGCCCCCTAGGAGGAAAACTGTTTTTT
13 | TRBJ2-3 | . | TRBV11-3 | . | CASSYDSVSTQYF | TGTGCCAGCAGCTATGACAGTGTCAGTACGCAGTATTTT
16 | TRBJ1-4 | . | TRBV6-5 | . | CASSYRPSATNEKLFF | TGTGCCAGCAGTTACCGCCCCAGCGCAACTAATGAAAAACTGTTTTTT
15 | TRBJ2-2 | . | TRBV4-3 | . | CASSQDRASNGELFF | TGCGCCAGCAGCCAAGATCGGGCTAGCAACGGGGAGCTGTTTTTT
19 | TRBJ1-2 | . | TRBV7-2 | . | CASSLELGVGRGRDYGYTF | TGTGCCAGCAGCTTAGAACTTGGGGTTGGCAGGGGAAGAGACTATGGCTACACCTTC
14 | TRBJ2-7 | . | TRBV7-9 | . | CASSLGGRGYEQYF | TGTGCCAGCAGCTTAGGAGGCCGGGGCTACGAGCAGTACTTC
16 | TRBJ1-2 | TRBD1 | TRBV6-2/TRBV6-3 | . | CASSWDRELFNYGYTF | TGTGCCAGCAGCTGGGACAGGGAGCTGTTTAACTATGGCTACACCTTC